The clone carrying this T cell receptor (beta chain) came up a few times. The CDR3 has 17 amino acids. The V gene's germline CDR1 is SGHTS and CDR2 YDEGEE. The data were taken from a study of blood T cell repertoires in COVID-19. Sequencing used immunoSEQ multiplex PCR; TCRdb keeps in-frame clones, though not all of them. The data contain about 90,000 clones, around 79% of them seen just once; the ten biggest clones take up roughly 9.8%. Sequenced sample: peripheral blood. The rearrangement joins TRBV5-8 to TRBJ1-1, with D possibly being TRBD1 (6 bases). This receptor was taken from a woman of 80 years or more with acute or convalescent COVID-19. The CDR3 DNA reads TGTGCTCTAAGCTTGTGGGTCAGGGGTGAGGGTAACACTGAAGCTTTCTTT. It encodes CALSLWVRGEGNTEAFF.